This section outlines one TCR beta chain sequence together with its context. Antigen unknown. Assay used: immunoSEQ multiplex PCR; TCRdb lists only in-frame clones, some missing. The sample has some 2,500,000 clones; around 93% are singletons. Germline CDR1 and CDR2: SGHDT and YYEEEE. The CDR3 loop spans 15 amino acids. Trimming stripped 4 bases from V and 4 bases from J, with 16 bases between. Splitting the CD4+ cells yielded a CD45RA+ naive subset and a CD45RA-negative memory subset. This entry is derived from a study of shared clonotypes between healthy human individuals. Study background: For every donor, three CD4 naive, three CD4 memory, two CD8 naive and one CD8 memory plates were used. Regarding the study as a whole: Among several donors, approximately 5.4% of naive CD4 clonotypes were found in common.

The clonotype was recovered from a man aged 18-30 years in good health. Some clones in this sample may be carry-over from other donors' samples. Material for sequencing was naive CD4+ T cells from PBMCs. As for subset: CD45RA+ positively selected. The chain is built from TRBV5-6 and TRBJ2-3; a weak D match, TRBD2 (7 bases). CDR3 residues: CASSLGLGGPDTQYF. CDR3 in DNA: TGTGCCAGCAGCCTAGGACTAGGGGGGCCAGATACGCAGTATTTT.